Following are 12 T cell receptor beta chains from one sample sequenced in a study of molecular identifiers for immune sequencing clone quantification. TCRdb ran MiXCR on the PCR reads and lists one entry per CDR3 protein. Of 490,000 or so distinct CDR3 sequences listed, roughly 24% are singletons. The material sequenced was naive CD8+ T cells from blood, with Jurkat cell RNA spiked in. The subset was: FACS-sorted CD8+CD4-CCR7+CD45RA+ naive T cells. Source of these receptors: a human donor in good health. Some libraries in this study had Jurkat cell RNA spiked in.

In regard to this clonotype: Mismatch with germline at one junction end may stem from a read error. The chain employs TRBV13 and TRBJ2-4; TRBD2 might be the D (7 bases). Germline CDR1 is PRHDT and CDR2 is FYEKMQ (reference sequence). The CDR3 consists of 13 residues. The CDR3, as DNA: TGTGCCGGCAGCTTGGGGGGGCGAAGCATTCAGTACTTC. Protein product: CAGSLGGRSIQYF. Full variable domain (remainder filled in from reference TRBV13 and TRBJ2-4): AAGVIQSPRHLIKEKRETATLKCYPIPRHDTVYWYQQGPGQDPQFLISFYEKMQSDKGSIPDRFSAQQFSDYHSELNMSSLELGDSALYFCAGSLGGRSIQYFGAGTRLSVL.

This clonotype was seen only a few times. The CDR3 spells CASSLHSSGANVLTF. CDR3 bases: TGTGCCAGCAGCTTGCACAGCTCTGGGGCCAACGTCCTGACTTTC. The chain has TRBV5-5 and TRBJ2-6; no firm D call. The V and J ends lost 1 base and 0 bases respectively, with 5 bases between them. Germline CDR1 and CDR2: SGHKS and YYEKEE (reference sequence). The CDR3 totals 15 residues.

This clonotype appeared a few times. The J gene is TRBJ2-7, the V gene TRBV5-8; no reliable D call. The V and J ends lost 5 bases and 5 bases respectively, with 11 bases between them. Per the germline V gene, CDR1 is SGHTS and CDR2 is YDEGEE. CDR3 length equals 12 residues. The CDR3 protein is CASSGDTDEQYF. As DNA, the CDR3 is TGTGCCAGCAGTGGGGATACCGACGAGCAGTACTTC. Together with reference TRBV5-8 and TRBJ2-7, the CDR3 gives the full variable domain: EAGVTQSPTHLIKTRGQQATLRCSPISGHTSVYWYQQALGLGLQFLLWYDEGEERNRGNFPPRFSGRQFPNYSSELNVNALELEDSALYLCASSGDTDEQYFGPGTRLTVT.

A note on this clonotype: A much larger clone is a single base away; this may be a read error. The chain carries TRBV15 and TRBJ2-3; perhaps TRBD2 as D (6 bases). In germline, CDR1 is LNHNV, CDR2 YYDKDF (reference sequence). There are 14 residues in the CDR3. The V end was cut by 4 bases, the J end by 8 bases, with 16 bases between. For the CDR3, the DNA is TGTGCCACCAGCACCCTAGCGTCCGCAGGTACGCAGTATTTT. Residues: CATSTLASAGTQYF.

This clonotype was counted many times. V usage is TRBV5-1 and J usage is TRBJ1-1, with D possibly being TRBD1 (5 bases). Trimming stripped 0 bases from V and 1 base from J, with 10 bases between. Germline lookup yields CDR1 SGHRS and CDR2 YFSETQ. The CDR3 spans 15 residues. CDR3 loop: CASSLAGVPNTEAFF. In DNA, the CDR3 is TGCGCCAGCAGCTTGGCGGGGGTACCGAACACTGAAGCTTTCTTT.

This clonotype has just a few counts. Here the CDR3 reads CASSSLTSGASYEQYF. CDR3 bases: TGTGCCAGCAGCTCCCTGACTAGCGGAGCTTCCTACGAGCAGTACTTC. The chain is built from TRBV7-6 and TRBJ2-7; 9 nucleotides align to TRBD2. Germline V gene data show CDR1 as SGHVS and CDR2 as FNYEAQ. The CDR3 sequence is 16 residues long. V shed 4 bases and J 1 base; nucleotides not matched to a gene: 8.

This clonotype was counted only a few times. The V and J genes are TRBV5-1 and TRBJ2-7; D may correspond to TRBD1 or TRBD2 (6 bases each). The CDR3 consists of 16 residues. Germline CDR1 is SGHRS and CDR2 is YFSETQ. Trimming shortened V by 0 bases and J by 0 bases, and 13 bases separated the two germline ends. DNA for the CDR3: TGCGCCAGCAGCTTGGGGGAGGACAGCTTCTCCTACGAGCAGTACTTC. This translates into CASSLGEDSFSYEQYF.

This clonotype came up a few times. The rearrangement links TRBV13 to TRBJ2-1; no definite D call. Trimming stripped 5 bases from V and 5 bases from J, with 16 bases between. Germline CDR1 PRHDT, CDR2 FYEKMQ (reference sequence). This CDR3 has 15 amino acids. Here the CDR3 reads CASSPKGITDNEQFF. CDR3 DNA sequence: TGTGCCAGCAGCCCGAAGGGAATCACAGACAATGAGCAGTTCTTC.

This clonotype was counted only a few times. The rearrangement joins TRBV6-2 or TRBV6-3 to TRBJ1-1; D gene unclear. Germline V gives CDR1 MNHEY, CDR2 SVGEGT. Trimming pared 0 bases from V and 5 bases from J, leaving 16 bases between. This CDR3 contains 16 residues. The CDR3 loop reads CASSYSFTEFFTEAFF. The DNA for the CDR3 is TGTGCCAGCAGTTACTCTTTCACAGAGTTTTTTACTGAAGCTTTCTTT.

This clonotype was seen a handful of times. This sequence joins TRBV20-1 and TRBJ1-2; TRBD1 agrees at 7 bases. Germline V gene lookup returns CDR1 DFQATT and CDR2 SNEGSKA (reference sequence). J gave up 5 bases and V 3 bases, and 15 bases lay outside the gene matches. This CDR3 region has 16 residues. CDR3: CSASGQGGTRYYGYTF. DNA for the CDR3: TGCAGTGCTAGTGGGCAGGGGGGTACCAGATATTATGGCTACACCTTC.

This clonotype was seen more than once but under ten times. The final CDR3 position lacks the conserved phenylalanine or tryptophan, pointing to a likely read error. This chain links TRBV20-1 with TRBJ2-7; a possible D gene is TRBD1 (5 bases). Germline-derived CDR1 and CDR2 are DFQATT and SNEGSKA (reference sequence). V gave up 3 bases and J gave up 6 bases, with 15 bases separating them. The CDR3 spans 13 residues. The DNA for the CDR3 is TGCAGTGCTAGTCTGGCAGGGCCGGGCGAGCAGTACCTC. It encodes CSASLAGPGEQYL.

This clonotype occurred many times. The chain links TRBV29-1 to TRBJ2-5; TRBD2 agrees at 10 bases. The CDR3 runs 16 residues. Germline V CDR1 and CDR2: SQVTM, ANQGSEA. V lost 0 bases, J lost 1 base, and 5 bases stayed unmatched. The DNA of the CDR3 is TGCAGCGTTGAAGATGTCAGCGGGAGGGCCCAAGAGACCCAGTACTTC. Its protein product is CSVEDVSGRAQETQYF.